This T cell receptor beta chain was sequenced in a study of blood T cell repertoires in COVID-19. Produced via immunoSEQ multiplex PCR; TCRdb's table is partial and in-frame only. The sample holds 60,000 to 80,000 clones, 70% to 90% seen once. V shed 5 bases and J shed 1 base, with 19 bases lying between them. CDR3 length: 17 amino acids. From germline, CDR1 is LNHDA and CDR2 SQIVND (reference sequence). J is TRBJ2-3 and V is TRBV19, with D perhaps matching TRBD2 (6 bases). This sequence was found in a woman older than 75 with acute or convalescent COVID-19. The sample consisted of peripheral blood. CDR3 nucleotide sequence: TGTGCCAGTAGTTTGGGGACTGCCCCGGTGGGCACAGATACGCAGTATTTT. Encoded protein: CASSLGTAPVGTDTQYF.